Detailed here is one T cell receptor beta chain. Those who participated ranged in age from about 18 to 89 years and resided in approximately 23 US areas. The germline gives CDR1 SGHNT, CDR2 YYREEE (reference sequence). The CDR3 length is 14 residues. V shed 4 bases and J shed 5 bases, with 15 bases lying between them. These data are taken from a study of blood T cell repertoires in COVID-19. Study-wide background: The origin of the acute and convalescent COVID-19 samples was the United States, Italy and Spain. PBMCs, B-cell-depleted T cells, or T cells provided the cDNA or gDNA that made up the material.

As processed by the authors: Nucleated cell counts were estimated from reference gene primer amplification. Clones were read by immunoSEQ multiplex PCR, and TCRdb kept only the in-frame ones, dropping some. The D gene and trimming were derived from the DNA, and the V and J assignments and clone size from that table. This sample yields about 280,000 clones, of which approximately 89% are seen a single time; approximately 1.8% belongs to the top ten. The chain carries TRBV5-4 and TRBJ2-5, with D uncertain. The sequenced material came from PBMCs or T cells enriched from blood (not recorded which). The sequence was collected from a woman aged 55-69 years who had recovered from COVID-19. CDR3 sequence reads: CASSPILGRETQYF. CDR3 nucleotide sequence: TGTGCCAGCAGCCCCATCCTAGGAAGGGAGACCCAGTACTTC.